One T cell receptor beta chain is described in this entry. The target antigen is unknown. The TCR library protocol attached unique molecular identifiers to the individual cDNA molecules. TCRdb redid the calling of the 5' RACE reads with MiXCR, one entry per CDR3 protein. The sample has some 59,000 distinct CDR3 sequences, around 9.3% seen once; the top ten hold about 5%. Germline V gene sequence: CDR1 MDHEN, CDR2 SYDVKM. The ends were cut back, 3 bases at V and 2 bases at J, with 10 bases in the middle. This CDR3 has 15 residues. This specimen comes from a study of early T cells in non-severe SARS-CoV-2 infection. Background on the study: The study sequenced bulk RNA from unsorted whole blood, with chains unpaired. Points from the study as a whole: Matching with VDJdb favored anti-spike CD8 responses (missing private and CD4 specificities).

This chain links TRBV28 with TRBJ2-2; D is ambiguous. The specimen was whole blood. This TCR was sampled from an adult who was a healthcare worker with PCR-confirmed SARS-CoV-2 infection or an uninfected control (not recorded which). The CDR3 region is CASSFIARNTGELFF. CDR3 nucleotides: TGTGCCAGCAGTTTCATAGCCAGAAACACCGGGGAGCTGTTTTTT. Complete variable domain (other parts from reference TRBV28 and TRBJ2-2): DVKVTQSSRYLVKRTGEKVFLECVQDMDHENMFWYRQDPGLGLRLIYFSYDVKMKEKGDIPEGYSVSREKKERFSLILESASTNQTSMYLCASSFIARNTGELFFGEGSRLTVL.